Listed below are T cell receptor beta chains from one sample, sequenced in a study of T cell changes during pregnancy in multiple sclerosis. Clones were sequenced by immunoSEQ multiplex PCR, and TCRdb holds only the in-frame ones, with some missing. The data hold some 95,000 clones, with around 94% observed a single time. The starting material was peripheral blood, obtained in the first trimester of pregnancy. These receptors were obtained from a female donor with multiple sclerosis, enrolled in a pregnancy study. Both conserved end residues are part of each CDR3. A D gene is named only where the DNA matches it firmly.

J gene: TRBJ1-2; V gene: TRBV6-1; D gene: TRBD1; CDR3 protein: CASSEELDRGYGYTF
J gene: TRBJ2-5; V gene: TRBV18; D gene: TRBD2; CDR3 protein: CASSPLSPGTSGSSETQYF
J gene: TRBJ2-5; V gene: TRBV5-4; D gene: .; CDR3 protein: CASSQPGLHRQETQYF
J gene: TRBJ2-7; V gene: TRBV19; D gene: .; CDR3 protein: CASSIGSRADYEQYF
J gene: TRBJ1-1; V gene: TRBV6-1; D gene: TRBD1; CDR3 protein: CASSNGQGRTEAFF
J gene: TRBJ1-1; V gene: TRBV6-5; D gene: .; CDR3 protein: CASSYAGQPNTEAFF
J gene: TRBJ2-3; V gene: TRBV18; D gene: .; CDR3 protein: CASSPPSGGLTDTQYF
J gene: TRBJ2-5; V gene: TRBV4-1; D gene: .; CDR3 protein: CASSSTTTGHQETQYF
J gene: TRBJ2-7; V gene: TRBV18; D gene: .; CDR3 protein: CASSLNRDSYEQYF
J gene: TRBJ2-1; V gene: TRBV18; D gene: .; CDR3 protein: CASSPPIQSAFFNEQFF
J gene: TRBJ2-3; V gene: TRBV4-2; D gene: .; CDR3 protein: CASSPNTDTQYF
J gene: TRBJ2-3; V gene: TRBV6-5; D gene: TRBD2; CDR3 protein: CASSRTSGTDTQYF
J gene: TRBJ1-1; V gene: TRBV29-1; D gene: TRBD1; CDR3 protein: CSVGGQGGTEAFF
J gene: TRBJ2-1; V gene: TRBV9; D gene: TRBD2; CDR3 protein: CASSVAGLAGPTSEQFF
J gene: TRBJ2-7; V gene: TRBV4-2; D gene: .; CDR3 protein: CASSQPGEQYF
J gene: TRBJ2-7; V gene: TRBV19; D gene: TRBD1; CDR3 protein: CASSIGGTGFYEQYF
J gene: TRBJ2-7; V gene: TRBV11-1; D gene: TRBD1; CDR3 protein: CASATRTGVYEQYF
J gene: TRBJ1-5; V gene: TRBV6-4; D gene: .; CDR3 protein: CASSASPNSNQPQHF
J gene: TRBJ2-3; V gene: TRBV5-4; D gene: TRBD2; CDR3 protein: CASSLDGAGGPADTQYF
J gene: TRBJ2-5; V gene: TRBV25-1; D gene: .; CDR3 protein: CASSPLHSPAIQETQYF
J gene: TRBJ2-5; V gene: TRBV7-2; D gene: .; CDR3 protein: CASSDQVFRETQYF
J gene: TRBJ2-3; V gene: TRBV27; D gene: TRBD2; CDR3 protein: CASSLSVQRGAMDTQYF
J gene: TRBJ2-5; V gene: TRBV4-1; D gene: .; CDR3 protein: CASSQPRDLQETQYF
J gene: TRBJ1-1; V gene: TRBV5-1; D gene: .; CDR3 protein: CASSLAPGVLNTEAFF
J gene: TRBJ1-5; V gene: TRBV10-3; D gene: TRBD1; CDR3 protein: CAISETGDRDQPQHF
J gene: TRBJ2-1; V gene: TRBV7-9; D gene: TRBD2; CDR3 protein: CASSQGTSGSGRNEQFF
J gene: TRBJ1-2; V gene: TRBV6-5; D gene: TRBD1; CDR3 protein: CASSFRTGSYGYTF